This entry lists 5 T cell receptor beta chains sequenced from one sample in a study of T cell repertoires in cytomegalovirus infection. Each CDR3 protein is one row after TCRdb ran MiXCR on the reads. Of approximately 100,000 distinct CDR3 sequences listed, about 25% are singletons. Material: CD8+ T cells from PBMCs. The source of these receptors is a human donor in good health (CMV status not recorded). Some clones in this sample may be carry-over from other donors' samples.

CDR3: CASSPSSGGEYGYTF. Written as DNA, the CDR3 is TGTGCCAGTAGTCCTAGCAGCGGGGGCGAATATGGCTACACCTTC. This sequence joins TRBV19 and TRBJ1-2; D may be TRBD1 (6 bases). The length of the CDR3 is 15 residues. Germline CDR1 reads LNHDA; CDR2 reads SQIVND (reference sequence). V was cut by 5 bases and J by 5 bases, with 18 bases left in between. The variable domain in full, completed from reference TRBV19 and TRBJ1-2, reads DGGITQSPKYLFRKEGQNVTLSCEQNLNHDAMYWYRQDPGQGLRLIYYSQIVNDFQKGDIAEGYSVSREKKESFPLTVTSAQKNPTAFYLCASSPSSGGEYGYTFGSGTRLTVV.

The chain recombines TRBV6-5 with TRBJ1-1; D possibly corresponds to TRBD1 (5 bases). Germline V CDR1 and CDR2: MNHEY, SVGAGI. The CDR3 extends over 15 amino acids. V shed 6 bases and J shed 6 bases, with 20 bases lying between them. The DNA for the CDR3 is TGTGCCAGCAGCGAAAAGGGGCATCCGAGGGCTGAAGCTTTCTTT. Its translation is CASSEKGHPRAEAFF.

This clonotype was detected only once. The chain joins TRBV15 to TRBJ1-5; possibly TRBD1 for D (5 bases). CDR3 size: 15 residues. V was cut by 6 bases and J by 1 base, with 13 bases left in between. Germline CDR1 reads LNHNV; CDR2 reads YYDKDF (reference sequence). The CDR3 coding sequence is TGTGCCACCAGGGACGACCGGGACAGCAATCAGCCCCAGCATTTT. Translation: CATRDDRDSNQPQHF.

This clonotype was detected a few times. V usage is TRBV4-3 and J usage is TRBJ1-2, with 10 bases aligning to TRBD1. CDR3 length: 18 residues. Unmatched junction bases numbered 11, after V lost 3 bases and J lost 1 base. CDR1 is LGHNA and CDR2 is YSLEER in the germline V gene. CDR3 region: CASSQFNPGTGDNYGYTF. The CDR3, as DNA: TGCGCCAGCAGCCAGTTTAATCCCGGGACAGGGGATAACTATGGCTACACCTTC.

This clonotype was found many times. The rearrangement uses TRBV4-1 and TRBJ1-5; the D gene is possibly TRBD1 (5 bases). Germline V CDR1 and CDR2: MGHRA, YSYEKL. The CDR3 extends over 18 amino acids. The ends were cut back, 0 bases at V and 1 base at J, with 16 bases in the middle. The CDR3 here is CASSQEVRQGSSNQPQHF. The CDR3 region has the DNA TGCGCCAGCAGCCAAGAAGTTCGGCAGGGCTCGAGCAATCAGCCCCAGCATTTT.